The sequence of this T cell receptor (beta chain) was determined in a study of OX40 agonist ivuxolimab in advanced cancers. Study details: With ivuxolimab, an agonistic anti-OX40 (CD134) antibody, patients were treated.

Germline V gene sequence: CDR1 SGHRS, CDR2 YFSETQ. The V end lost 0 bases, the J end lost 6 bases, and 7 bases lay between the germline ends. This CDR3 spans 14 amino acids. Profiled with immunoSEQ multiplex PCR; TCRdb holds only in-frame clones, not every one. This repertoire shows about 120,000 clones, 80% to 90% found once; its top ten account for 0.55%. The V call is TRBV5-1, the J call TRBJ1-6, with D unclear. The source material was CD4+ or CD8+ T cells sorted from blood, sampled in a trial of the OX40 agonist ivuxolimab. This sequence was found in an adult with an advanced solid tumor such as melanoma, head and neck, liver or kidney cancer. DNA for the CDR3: TGCGCCAGCAGCTTGGACCACCTTAATTCACCCCTCCACTTT. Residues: CASSLDHLNSPLHF.